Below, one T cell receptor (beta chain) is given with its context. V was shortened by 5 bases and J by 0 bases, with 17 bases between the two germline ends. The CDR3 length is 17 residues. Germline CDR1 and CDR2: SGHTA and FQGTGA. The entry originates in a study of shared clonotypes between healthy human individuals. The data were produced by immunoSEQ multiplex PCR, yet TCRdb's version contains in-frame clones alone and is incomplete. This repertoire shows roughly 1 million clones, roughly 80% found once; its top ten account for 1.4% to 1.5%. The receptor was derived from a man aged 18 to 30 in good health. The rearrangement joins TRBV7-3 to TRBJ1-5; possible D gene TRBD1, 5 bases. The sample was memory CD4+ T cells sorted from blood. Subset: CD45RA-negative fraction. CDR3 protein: CASSIQPGLISNQPQHF. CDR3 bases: TGTGCCAGCAGCATACAACCGGGACTGATTAGCAATCAGCCCCAGCATTTT.